The subject of this entry is one T cell receptor (beta chain). The antigen remains unidentified. The sample originates from a study of CD8+ T cells in alopecia areata. Noted treatment: oral pan-JAK inhibitor, 5-10 mg twice daily. As part of sample collection, lesional scalp punch biopsies and peripheral blood were taken from alopecia areata patients. cDNA serving as the sequencing template came from extracted, reverse transcribed RNA. Using immunoSEQ multiplex PCR, the repertoire was profiled, and TCRdb retains in-frame clones only, with some absent. The data contain around 120,000 clones, 53% of them singletons. The CDR3 spans 12 residues. Germline values: CDR1 GTSNPN, CDR2 SVGIG (reference sequence). The V gene lost 3 bases and the J gene lost 3 bases, with 7 bases spanning the gap. General study results and limits: A large proportion of expanded lesional clones were detected persisting in scalp and blood during tofacitinib.

Here the sequenced sample was CD4+ T cells sorted from blood, taken at week 4, from a patient treated with tofacitinib. The clonotype originates from a human donor with alopecia areata. The chain uses TRBV30 and TRBJ2-3; no clear D gene. In DNA form, the CDR3 reads TGTGCCTGGAGGGGCGGTACAGATACGCAGTATTTT. It yields the protein CAWRGGTDTQYF.